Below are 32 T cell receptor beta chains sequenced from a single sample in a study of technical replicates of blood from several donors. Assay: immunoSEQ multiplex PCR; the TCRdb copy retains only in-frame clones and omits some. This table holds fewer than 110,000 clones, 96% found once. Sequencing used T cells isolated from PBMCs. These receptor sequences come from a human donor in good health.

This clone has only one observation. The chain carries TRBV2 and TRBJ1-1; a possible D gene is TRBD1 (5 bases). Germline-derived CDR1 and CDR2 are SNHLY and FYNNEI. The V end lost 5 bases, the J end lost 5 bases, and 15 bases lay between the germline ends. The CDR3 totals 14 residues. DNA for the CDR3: TGTGCCAGCAGTAGTACCGGGGCGGGAACTGAAGCTTTCTTT. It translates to CASSSTGAGTEAFF.

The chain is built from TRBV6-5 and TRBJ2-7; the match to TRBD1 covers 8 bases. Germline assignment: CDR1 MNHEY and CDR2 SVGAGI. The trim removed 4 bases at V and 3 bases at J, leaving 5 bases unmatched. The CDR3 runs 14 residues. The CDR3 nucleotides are TGTGCCAGCAGTTCCGGGACAGGATTCTACGAGCAGTACTTC. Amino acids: CASSSGTGFYEQYF.

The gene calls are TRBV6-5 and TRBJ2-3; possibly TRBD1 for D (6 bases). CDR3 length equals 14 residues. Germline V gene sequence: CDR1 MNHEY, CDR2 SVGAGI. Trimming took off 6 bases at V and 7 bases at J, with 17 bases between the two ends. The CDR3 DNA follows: TGTGCCAGCAGGGGGGCTAGTGGCGGACATACGCAGTATTTT. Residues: CASRGASGGHTQYF.

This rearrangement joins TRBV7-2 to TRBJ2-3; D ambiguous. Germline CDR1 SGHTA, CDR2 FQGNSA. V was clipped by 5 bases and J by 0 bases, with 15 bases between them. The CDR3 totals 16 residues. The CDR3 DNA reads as TGTGCCAGCAGCCCCTCCCTCGCGACTAGCACAGATACGCAGTATTTT. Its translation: CASSPSLATSTDTQYF.

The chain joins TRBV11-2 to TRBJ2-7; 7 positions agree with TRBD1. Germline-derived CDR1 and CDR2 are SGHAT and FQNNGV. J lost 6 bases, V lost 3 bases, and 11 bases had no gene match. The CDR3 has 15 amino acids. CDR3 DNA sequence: TGTGCCAGCAGCTTTGGGGGACAGAGACAGGTCGAGCAGTACTTC. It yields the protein CASSFGGQRQVEQYF.

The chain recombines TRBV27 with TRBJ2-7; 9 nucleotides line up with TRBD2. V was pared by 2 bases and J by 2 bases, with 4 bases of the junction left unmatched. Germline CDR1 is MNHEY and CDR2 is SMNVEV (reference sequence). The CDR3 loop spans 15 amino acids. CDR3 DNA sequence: TGTGCCAGCAGTTTAAGACTAGCGGCCCCCTACGAGCAGTACTTC. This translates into CASSLRLAAPYEQYF.

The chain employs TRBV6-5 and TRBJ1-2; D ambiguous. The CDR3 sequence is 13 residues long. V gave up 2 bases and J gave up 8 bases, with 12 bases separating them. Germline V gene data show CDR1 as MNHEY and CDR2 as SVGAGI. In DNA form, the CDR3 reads TGTGCCAGCAGTTACACCCCCCGGGAAGGCTACACCTTC. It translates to CASSYTPREGYTF.

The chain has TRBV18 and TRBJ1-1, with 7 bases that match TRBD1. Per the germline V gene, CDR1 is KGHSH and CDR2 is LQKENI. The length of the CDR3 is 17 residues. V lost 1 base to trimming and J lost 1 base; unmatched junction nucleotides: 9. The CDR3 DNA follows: TGTGCCAGCTCACCACTAGGAGGGGGCGTAGGGAACACTGAAGCTTTCTTT. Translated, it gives CASSPLGGGVGNTEAFF. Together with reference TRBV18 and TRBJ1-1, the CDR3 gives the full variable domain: NAGVMQNPRHLVRRRGQEARLRCSPMKGHSHVYWYRQLPEEGLKFMVYLQKENIIDESGMPKERFSAEFPKEGPSILRIQQVVRGDSAAYFCASSPLGGGVGNTEAFFGQGTRLTVV.

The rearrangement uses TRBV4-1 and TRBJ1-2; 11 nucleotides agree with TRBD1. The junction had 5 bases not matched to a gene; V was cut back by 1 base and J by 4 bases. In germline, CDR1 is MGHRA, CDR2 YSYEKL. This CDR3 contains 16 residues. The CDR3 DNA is TGCGCCAGCAGCCAAGGGAGGACAGGGGGCTTCTATGGCTACACCTTC. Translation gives CASSQGRTGGFYGYTF.

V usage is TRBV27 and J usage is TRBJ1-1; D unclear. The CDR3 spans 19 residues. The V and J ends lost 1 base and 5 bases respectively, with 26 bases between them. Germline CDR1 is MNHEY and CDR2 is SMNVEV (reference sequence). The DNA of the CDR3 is TGTGCCAGCAGTTTATTTCTCCCGGGTTGGTTAGTTCGTCATACTGAAGCTTTCTTT. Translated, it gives CASSLFLPGWLVRHTEAFF.

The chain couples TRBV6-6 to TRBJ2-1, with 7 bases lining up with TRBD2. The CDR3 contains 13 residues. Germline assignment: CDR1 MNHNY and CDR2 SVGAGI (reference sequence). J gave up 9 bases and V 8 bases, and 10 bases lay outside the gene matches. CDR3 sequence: CASGRARWGEQFF. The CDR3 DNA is TGTGCCAGCGGGAGGGCTAGATGGGGTGAGCAGTTCTTC.

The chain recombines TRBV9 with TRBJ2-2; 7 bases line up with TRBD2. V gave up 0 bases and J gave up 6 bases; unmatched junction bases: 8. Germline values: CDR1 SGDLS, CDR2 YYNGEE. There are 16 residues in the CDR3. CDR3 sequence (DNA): TGTGCCAGCAGCGTAGAAGCGGGATGGCTCCCCGGGGAGCTGTTTTTT. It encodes CASSVEAGWLPGELFF.

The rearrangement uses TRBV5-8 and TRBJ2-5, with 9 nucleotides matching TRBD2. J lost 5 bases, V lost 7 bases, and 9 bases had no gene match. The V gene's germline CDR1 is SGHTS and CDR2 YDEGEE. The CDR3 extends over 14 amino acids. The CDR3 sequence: CASVRLAARETQYF. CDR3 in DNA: TGTGCCAGCGTCCGACTAGCGGCTAGGGAGACCCAGTACTTC.

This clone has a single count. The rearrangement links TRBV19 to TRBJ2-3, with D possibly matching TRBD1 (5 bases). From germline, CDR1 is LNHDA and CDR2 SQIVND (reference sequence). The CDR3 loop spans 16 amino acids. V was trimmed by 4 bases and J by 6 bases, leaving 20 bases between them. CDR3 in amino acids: CASSKSAGLFTDTQYF. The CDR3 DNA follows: TGTGCCAGTAGTAAGTCGGCAGGGTTATTCACGGATACGCAGTATTTT.

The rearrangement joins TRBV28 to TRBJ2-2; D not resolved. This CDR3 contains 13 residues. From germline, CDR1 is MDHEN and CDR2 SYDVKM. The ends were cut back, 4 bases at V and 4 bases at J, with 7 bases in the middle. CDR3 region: CASSSGSTGELFF. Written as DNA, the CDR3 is TGTGCCAGCAGTTCCGGTTCCACCGGGGAGCTGTTTTTT.

The CDR3 loop reads CASARNSYEQYF. In DNA, the CDR3 is TGTGCCAGCGCGAGGAACTCCTACGAGCAGTACTTC. The chain has TRBV2 and TRBJ2-7, with no clear D. CDR3 length: 12 residues. Germline V CDR1 and CDR2: SNHLY, FYNNEI. Trimming removed 8 bases from V and 0 bases from J, with 8 bases in between.

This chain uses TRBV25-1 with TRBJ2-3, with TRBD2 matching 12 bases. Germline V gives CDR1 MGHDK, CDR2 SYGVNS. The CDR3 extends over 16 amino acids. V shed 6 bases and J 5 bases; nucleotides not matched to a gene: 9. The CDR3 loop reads CASSLRLAGVGDTQYF. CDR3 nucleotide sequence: TGTGCCAGCAGCCTTCGACTAGCGGGAGTGGGAGATACGCAGTATTTT. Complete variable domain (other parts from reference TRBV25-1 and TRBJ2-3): EADIYQTPRYLVIGTGKKITLECSQTMGHDKMYWYQQDPGMELHLIHYSYGVNSTEKGDLSSESTVSRIRTEHFPLTLESARPSHTSQYLCASSLRLAGVGDTQYFGPGTRLTVL.

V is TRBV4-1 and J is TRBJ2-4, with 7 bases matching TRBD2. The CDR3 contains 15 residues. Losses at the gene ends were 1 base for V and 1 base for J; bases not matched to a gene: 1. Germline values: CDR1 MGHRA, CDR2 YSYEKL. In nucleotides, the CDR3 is TGCGCCAGCAGCCAAGTACTAGCGGCCAAAAACATTCAGTACTTC. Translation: CASSQVLAAKNIQYF.

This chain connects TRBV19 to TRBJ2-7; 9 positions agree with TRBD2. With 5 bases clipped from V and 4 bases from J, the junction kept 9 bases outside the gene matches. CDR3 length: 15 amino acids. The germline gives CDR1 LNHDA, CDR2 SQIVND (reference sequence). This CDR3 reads CASSPPGTSWYEQYF. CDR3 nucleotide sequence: TGTGCCAGTAGTCCCCCCGGGACTAGCTGGTACGAGCAGTACTTC.

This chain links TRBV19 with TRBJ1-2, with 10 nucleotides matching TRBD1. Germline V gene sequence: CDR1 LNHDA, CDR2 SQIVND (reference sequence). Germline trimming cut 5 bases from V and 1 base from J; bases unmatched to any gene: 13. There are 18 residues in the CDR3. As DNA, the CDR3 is TGTGCCAGTAGTCCTTACGACAGGGGGCCCCCTTTTAACTATGGCTACACCTTC. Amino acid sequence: CASSPYDRGPPFNYGYTF.

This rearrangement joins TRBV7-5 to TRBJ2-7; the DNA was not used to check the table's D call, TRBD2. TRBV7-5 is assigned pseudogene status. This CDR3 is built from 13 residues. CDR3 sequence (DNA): TGTGTCAGAACCACTAGCGCAGCCTACGAGCAGTACTTC. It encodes CVRTTSAAYEQYF.

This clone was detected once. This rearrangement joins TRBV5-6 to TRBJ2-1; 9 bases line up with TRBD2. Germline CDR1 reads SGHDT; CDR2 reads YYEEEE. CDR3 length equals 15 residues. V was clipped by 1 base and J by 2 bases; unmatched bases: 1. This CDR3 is CASSLPSGAYNEQFF. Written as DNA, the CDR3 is TGTGCCAGCAGCTTGCCTAGCGGGGCCTACAATGAGCAGTTCTTC.

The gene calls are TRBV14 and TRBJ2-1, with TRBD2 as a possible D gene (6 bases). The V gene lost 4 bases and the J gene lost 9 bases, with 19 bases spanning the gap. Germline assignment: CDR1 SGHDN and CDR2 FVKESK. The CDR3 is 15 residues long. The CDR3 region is CASSLHRLVTSEQFF. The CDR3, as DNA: TGTGCCAGCAGCCTTCACCGACTAGTTACTAGTGAGCAGTTCTTC. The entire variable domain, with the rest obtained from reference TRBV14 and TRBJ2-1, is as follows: EAGVTQFPSHSVIEKGQTVTLRCDPISGHDNLYWYRRVMGKEIKFLLHFVKESKQDESGMPNNRFLAERTGGTYSTLKVQPAELEDSGVYFCASSLHRLVTSEQFFGPGTRLTVL.

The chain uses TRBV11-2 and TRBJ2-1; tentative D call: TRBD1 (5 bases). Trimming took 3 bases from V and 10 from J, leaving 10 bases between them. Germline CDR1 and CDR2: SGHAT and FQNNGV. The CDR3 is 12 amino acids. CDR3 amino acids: CASSLDMGEQFF. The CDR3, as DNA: TGTGCCAGCAGCTTGGACATGGGGGAGCAGTTCTTC.

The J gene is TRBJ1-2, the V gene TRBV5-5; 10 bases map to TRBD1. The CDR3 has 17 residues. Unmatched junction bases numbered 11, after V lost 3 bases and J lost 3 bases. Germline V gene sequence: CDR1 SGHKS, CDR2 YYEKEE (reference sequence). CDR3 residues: CASSSGSGTGVDYGYTF. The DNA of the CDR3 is TGTGCCAGCAGCTCGGGATCCGGGACAGGGGTTGACTATGGCTACACCTTC.

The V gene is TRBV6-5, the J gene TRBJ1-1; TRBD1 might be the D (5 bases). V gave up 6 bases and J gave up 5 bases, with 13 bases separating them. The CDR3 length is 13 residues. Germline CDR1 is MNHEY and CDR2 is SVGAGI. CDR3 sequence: CASRRTLGTEAFF. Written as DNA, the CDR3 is TGTGCCAGCAGACGGACATTAGGGACTGAAGCTTTCTTT.

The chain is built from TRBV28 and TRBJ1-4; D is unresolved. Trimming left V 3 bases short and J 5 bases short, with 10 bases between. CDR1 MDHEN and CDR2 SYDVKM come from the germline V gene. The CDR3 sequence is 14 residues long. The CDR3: CASSFGVLNEKLFF. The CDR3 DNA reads TGTGCCAGCAGTTTCGGGGTCCTAAATGAAAAACTGTTTTTT.

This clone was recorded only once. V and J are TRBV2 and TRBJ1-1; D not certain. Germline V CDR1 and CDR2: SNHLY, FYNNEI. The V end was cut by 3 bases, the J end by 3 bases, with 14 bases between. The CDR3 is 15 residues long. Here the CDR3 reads CASSDGFGAYTEAFF. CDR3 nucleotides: TGTGCCAGCAGTGACGGGTTTGGAGCCTACACTGAAGCTTTCTTT.

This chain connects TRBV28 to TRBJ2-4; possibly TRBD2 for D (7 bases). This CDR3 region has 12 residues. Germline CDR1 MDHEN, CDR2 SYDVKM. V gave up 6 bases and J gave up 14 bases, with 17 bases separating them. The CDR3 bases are TGTGCCAGCAGCCGACTAGGGGGGGACAAGTACTTC. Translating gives CASSRLGGDKYF.

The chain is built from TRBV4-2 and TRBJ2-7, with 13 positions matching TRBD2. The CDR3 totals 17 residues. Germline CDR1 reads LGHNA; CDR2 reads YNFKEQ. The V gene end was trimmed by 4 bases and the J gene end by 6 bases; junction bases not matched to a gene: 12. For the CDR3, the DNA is TGTGCCAGCAGCCGGGGGAAGACTAGCGGGAGGATTAGCGAGCAGTACTTC. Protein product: CASSRGKTSGRISEQYF.

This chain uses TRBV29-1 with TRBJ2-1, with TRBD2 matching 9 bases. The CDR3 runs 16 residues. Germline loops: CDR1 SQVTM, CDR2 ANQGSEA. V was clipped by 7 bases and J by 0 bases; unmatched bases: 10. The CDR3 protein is CSGHEPSGASYNEQFF. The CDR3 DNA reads TGCAGCGGGCACGAACCTAGCGGGGCCTCCTACAATGAGCAGTTCTTC.

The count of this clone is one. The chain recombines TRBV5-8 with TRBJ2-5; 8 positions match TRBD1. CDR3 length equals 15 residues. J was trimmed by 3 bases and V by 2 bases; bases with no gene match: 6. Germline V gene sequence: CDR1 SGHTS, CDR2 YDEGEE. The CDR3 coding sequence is TGTGCCAGCAGCTTCCAGGGGGCCCGTGAAGAGACCCAGTACTTC. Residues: CASSFQGAREETQYF.